This TCR beta chain comes out of a study of blood T cell repertoires in COVID-19. Study information: The samples span acute and convalescent COVID-19 from the United States, Italy and Spain. In each case, the material was cDNA or gDNA derived from T cells, B-cell-depleted T cells, or PBMCs.

V dropped 0 bases and J dropped 2 bases, with 14 bases sitting between them. This CDR3 is built from 16 residues. Germline loops: CDR1 SNHLY, CDR2 FYNNEI. Original handling: Amplification of reference gene primers was used by the study to estimate nucleated cell counts. Produced via immunoSEQ multiplex PCR; TCRdb's table is partial and in-frame only. V, J and clone size are taken as reported in that table, and D and trimming were inferred from the DNA itself. The sample has about 120,000 clones, 75% to 90% seen once. This TCR came from a woman between 65 and 79 years old with acute or convalescent COVID-19. The chain employs TRBV2 and TRBJ2-7, with D tentatively TRBD2 (6 bases). The sample taken for sequencing was peripheral blood. For the CDR3, the DNA is TGTGCCAGCAGTGAAGCGCGGGGCCTTGGGGCCTACGAGCAGTACTTC. Translating it yields CASSEARGLGAYEQYF.